One and the same sample provided the 18 T cell receptor beta chains below, sequenced in a study of long-term antiretroviral therapy in people with HIV. With survey level as its setting, the immunoSEQ assay was v3.0. The method was immunoSEQ multiplex PCR; TCRdb's version includes in-frame clones alone and lacks a portion of them. Here the sample spans about 18,000 clones, over 65% being singletons. This material consisted of unsorted PBMCs, taken 0.5 years before starting antiretroviral therapy. The receptors here all came from a woman aged 45-59 years with HIV.

The J gene is TRBJ1-1, the V gene TRBV9; the D is unclear. V gave up 0 bases and J gave up 7 bases, with 10 bases separating them. Germline V lookup: CDR1 SGDLS, CDR2 YYNGEE. The CDR3 consists of 13 residues. The CDR3 coding sequence is TGTGCCAGCAGCGTAGGTCAGGTAGGTGAAGCTTTCTTT. It translates to CASSVGQVGEAFF. Based on the CDR3 plus reference TRBV9 and TRBJ1-1, the full variable domain is DSGVTQTPKHLITATGQRVTLRCSPRSGDLSVYWYQQSLDQGLQFLIQYYNGEERAKGNILERFSAQQFPDLHSELNLSSLELGDSALYFCASSVGQVGEAFFGQGTRLTVV.

The V gene is TRBV2, the J gene TRBJ1-4, with D possibly matching TRBD1 (5 bases). Trimming pared 2 bases from V and 10 bases from J, leaving 14 bases between. The CDR3 spans 14 residues. Germline V gene sequence: CDR1 SNHLY, CDR2 FYNNEI. CDR3 nucleotides: TGTGCCAGCAGTGAAAAGGGAGGTAGGGGAAAACTGTTTTTT. Protein sequence: CASSEKGGRGKLFF. The full variable domain, with the rest looked up from reference TRBV2 and TRBJ1-4, is EPEVTQTPSHQVTQMGQEVILRCVPISNHLYFYWYRQILGQKVEFLVSFYNNEISEKSEIFDDQFSVERPDGSNFTLKIRSTKLEDSAMYFCASSEKGGRGKLFFGSGTQLSVL.

The chain carries TRBV18 and TRBJ2-7, with TRBD2 matching 9 bases. The V gene's germline CDR1 is KGHSH and CDR2 LQKENI. Trimming took 3 bases from V and 5 from J; bases not matched to a gene: 8. The CDR3 loop spans 15 amino acids. Written as DNA, the CDR3 is TGTGCCAGCTCACCCCCCCTAGCGGGGACCAACGAGCAGTACGTC. Residues: CASSPPLAGTNEQYV.

The chain uses TRBV6-6 and TRBJ1-6, with unresolved D. The germline V gene encodes CDR1 MNHNY and CDR2 SVGAGI (reference sequence). CDR3 length: 13 amino acids. Trimming cost V 6 bases and J 11 bases, with 14 bases left between them. The CDR3 DNA follows: TGTGCCAGCAGCCCGGACCGGGCGGCACCCCTCCACTTT. Amino acid sequence: CASSPDRAAPLHF.

The chain combines TRBV4-1 with TRBJ2-7, with unresolved D. CDR1 and CDR2 from the germline V gene are MGHRA and YSYEKL. V was shortened by 0 bases and J by 3 bases, with 3 bases between the two germline ends. The CDR3 has 12 residues. DNA for the CDR3: TGCGCCAGCAGCCAAGACAGCTACGAGCAGTACTTC. This gives the protein CASSQDSYEQYF.

This sequence joins TRBV28 and TRBJ2-5; a possible D gene is TRBD2 (7 bases). From germline, CDR1 is MDHEN and CDR2 SYDVKM. V lost 1 base, J lost 4 bases, and 16 bases lay in between. This CDR3 comprises 16 residues. CDR3 residues: CASSLSLSGGRETQYF. The CDR3 DNA follows: TGTGCCAGCAGTTTATCCCTTTCGGGGGGCCGAGAGACCCAGTACTTC.

The CDR3 sequence is CASSGGQGVTGELFF. CDR3 sequence (DNA): TGTGCCAGCAGCGGGGGACAGGGGGTCACCGGGGAGCTGTTTTTT. The rearrangement uses TRBV11-1 and TRBJ2-2, with 11 bases that match TRBD1. V gave up 5 bases and J gave up 4 bases; unmatched junction bases: 3. CDR1 SGHAT and CDR2 FQDESV come from the germline V gene (reference sequence). This CDR3 spans 15 amino acids.

This chain connects TRBV18 to TRBJ1-2, with 7 bases aligning to TRBD1. Germline V CDR1 and CDR2: KGHSH, LQKENI. This CDR3 is built from 14 residues. V trimming: 6 bases; J trimming: 6 bases; junction bases outside the gene matches: 10. CDR3 in DNA: TGTGCCAGCTCGCCTTTAGGGGGCGCAGATGGCTACACCTTC. Translated: CASSPLGGADGYTF.

V and J are TRBV5-1 and TRBJ2-5; maybe TRBD1 (7 bases). Germline V CDR1 and CDR2: SGHRS, YFSETQ. This CDR3 region has 14 residues. V lost 4 bases and J 1 base, leaving 11 bases between the germline ends. The CDR3 DNA is TGCGCCAGCAGCGGAGGGACAGCCCAAGAGACCCAGTACTTC. Translated, it gives CASSGGTAQETQYF.

CDR3 region: CASSIPGDEKLFF. CDR3 sequence (DNA): TGTGCCAGTAGTATCCCGGGGGATGAAAAACTGTTTTTT. The rearrangement joins TRBV19 to TRBJ1-4; D might be TRBD1 (5 bases). Deletions cut 3 bases from V and 6 bases from J, with 8 bases between. Germline V gene data show CDR1 as LNHDA and CDR2 as SQIVND (reference sequence). The CDR3 covers 13 residues.

The chain is built from TRBV29-1 and TRBJ1-1; weak D call: TRBD1 (6 bases). CDR3 length: 12 amino acids. CDR1 SQVTM and CDR2 ANQGSEA come from the germline V gene. V shed 2 bases and J shed 4 bases, with 8 bases lying between them. The DNA of the CDR3 is TGCAGCGTTGAACCGGGGGCCACTGAAGCTTTCTTT. As protein: CSVEPGATEAFF.

This clone was seen once. The chain joins TRBV14 to TRBJ2-5, with D possibly TRBD1 on 6 matching bases. This CDR3 has 15 residues. V was pared by 2 bases and J by 1 base, with 11 bases between. CDR1 and CDR2 from the germline V gene are SGHDN and FVKESK. The CDR3 region has the DNA TGTGCCAGCAGCCAACGGTGGGGGCGCCAAGAGACCCAGTACTTC. Translating gives CASSQRWGRQETQYF.

The V and J genes are TRBV27 and TRBJ1-1, with D uncertain. Germline V CDR1 and CDR2: MNHEY, SMNVEV (reference sequence). The CDR3 length is 13 residues. The ends were cut back, 5 bases at V and 0 bases at J, with 7 bases in the middle. For the CDR3, the DNA is TGTGCCAGCAGTCCCGGACTGAACACTGAAGCTTTCTTT. It translates to CASSPGLNTEAFF.

This chain uses TRBV27 with TRBJ1-1; 10 bases are a match to TRBD1. Germline CDR1 is MNHEY and CDR2 is SMNVEV (reference sequence). Trimming cost V 5 bases and J 11 bases; bases outside gene matches: 8. CDR3 length: 13 amino acids. The CDR3 DNA is TGTGCCAGCAGTCCGGACAGGGGGGAGGTGGCTTTCTTT. The encoded protein is CASSPDRGEVAFF.

V gene TRBV29-1 combines with J gene TRBJ1-3; D gene uncertain. CDR3 length: 12 residues. The V end lost 1 base, the J end lost 4 bases, and 5 bases lay between the germline ends. Germline V gene lookup returns CDR1 SQVTM and CDR2 ANQGSEA. The CDR3 sequence is CSVEGPGNTIYF. The CDR3, as DNA: TGCAGCGTTGAAGGGCCAGGAAACACCATATATTTT.

Only one count was recorded for this clone. V gene TRBV5-1 combines with J gene TRBJ2-5, with D hard to call. V was pared by 0 bases and J by 3 bases, with 9 bases between. The CDR3 has 14 residues. Germline CDR1 and CDR2: SGHRS and YFSETQ. The CDR3 loop is CASSLVSQKETQYF. Here the CDR3 DNA reads TGCGCCAGCAGCTTGGTCAGCCAGAAAGAGACCCAGTACTTC.

The chain has TRBV5-1 and TRBJ2-5; TRBD1 matches 11 bases. The CDR3 is 15 amino acids. CDR1 is SGHRS, CDR2 YFSETQ, per germline. With V trimmed by 4 bases and J by 5 bases, 7 bases remained unmatched. Here the CDR3 reads CASSLRTGGGETQYF. CDR3 nucleotide sequence: TGCGCCAGCAGCCTCCGGACAGGGGGCGGTGAGACCCAGTACTTC.

The table lists this clone with a few counts. The chain recombines TRBV4-1 with TRBJ1-4; 10 nucleotides align to TRBD1. V lost 3 bases to trimming and J lost 8 bases; unmatched junction nucleotides: 9. The germline V gene encodes CDR1 MGHRA and CDR2 YSYEKL. The CDR3 extends over 16 amino acids. The CDR3 region is CASSQAGTGEYEKLFF. The CDR3 nucleotides read TGCGCCAGCAGCCAGGCCGGGACAGGGGAATACGAAAAACTGTTTTTT.